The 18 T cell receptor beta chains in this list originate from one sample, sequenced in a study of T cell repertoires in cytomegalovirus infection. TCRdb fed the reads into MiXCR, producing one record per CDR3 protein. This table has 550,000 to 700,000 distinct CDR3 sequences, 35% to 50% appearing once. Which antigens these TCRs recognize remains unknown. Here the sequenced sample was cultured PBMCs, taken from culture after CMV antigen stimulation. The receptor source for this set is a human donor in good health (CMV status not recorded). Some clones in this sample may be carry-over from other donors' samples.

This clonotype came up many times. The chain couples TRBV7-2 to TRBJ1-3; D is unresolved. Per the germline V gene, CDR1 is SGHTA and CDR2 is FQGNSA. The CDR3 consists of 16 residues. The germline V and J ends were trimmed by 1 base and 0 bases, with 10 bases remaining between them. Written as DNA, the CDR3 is TGTGCCAGCAGCTTAGTGGAGAGATCCTCTGGAAACACCATATATTTT. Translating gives CASSLVERSSGNTIYF. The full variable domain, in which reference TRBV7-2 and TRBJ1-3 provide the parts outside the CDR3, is GAGVSQSPSNKVTEKGKDVELRCDPISGHTALYWYRQSLGQGLEFLIYFQGNSAPDKSGLPSDRFSAERTGGSVSTLTIQRTQQEDSAVYLCASSLVERSSGNTIYFGEGSWLTVV.

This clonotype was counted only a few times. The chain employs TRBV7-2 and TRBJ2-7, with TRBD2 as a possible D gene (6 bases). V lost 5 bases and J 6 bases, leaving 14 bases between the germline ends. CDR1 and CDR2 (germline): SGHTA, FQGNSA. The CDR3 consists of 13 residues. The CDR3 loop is CASSSRLGGEQYF. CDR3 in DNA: TGTGCCAGCAGCAGCCGTTTGGGGGGCGAGCAGTACTTC.

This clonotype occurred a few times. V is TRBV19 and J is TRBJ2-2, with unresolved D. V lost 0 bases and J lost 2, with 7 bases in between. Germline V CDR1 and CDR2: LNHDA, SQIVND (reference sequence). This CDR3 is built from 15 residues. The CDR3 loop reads CASSIDLINTGELFF. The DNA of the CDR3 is TGTGCCAGTAGTATAGACCTCATAAACACCGGGGAGCTGTTTTTT.

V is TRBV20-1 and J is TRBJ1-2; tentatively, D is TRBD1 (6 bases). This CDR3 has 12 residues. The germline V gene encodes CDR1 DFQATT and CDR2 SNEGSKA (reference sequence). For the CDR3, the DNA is TGCGGGGGCAGGGTCTTGGACTATGGCTACACCTTC. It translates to CGGRVLDYGYTF.

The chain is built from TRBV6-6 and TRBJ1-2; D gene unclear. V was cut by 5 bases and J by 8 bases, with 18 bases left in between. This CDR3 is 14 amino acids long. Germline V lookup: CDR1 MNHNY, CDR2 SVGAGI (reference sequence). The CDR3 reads CASSLRQTADGYTF. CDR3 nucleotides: TGTGCCAGCAGTCTCCGGCAAACAGCTGACGGCTACACCTTC.

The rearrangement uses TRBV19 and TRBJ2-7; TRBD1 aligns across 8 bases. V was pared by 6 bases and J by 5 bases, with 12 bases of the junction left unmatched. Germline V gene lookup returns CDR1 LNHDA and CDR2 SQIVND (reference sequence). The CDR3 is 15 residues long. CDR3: CASSPVRTGIDEQYF. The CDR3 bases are TGTGCCAGTAGCCCGGTCCGGACAGGGATAGACGAGCAGTACTTC.

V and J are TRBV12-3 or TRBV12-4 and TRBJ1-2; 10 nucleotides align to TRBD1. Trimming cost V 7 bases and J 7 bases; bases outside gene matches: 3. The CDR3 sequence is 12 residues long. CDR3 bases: TGTGCCAGCACTGGGACAGGGGTTGGCTACACCTTC. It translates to CASTGTGVGYTF.

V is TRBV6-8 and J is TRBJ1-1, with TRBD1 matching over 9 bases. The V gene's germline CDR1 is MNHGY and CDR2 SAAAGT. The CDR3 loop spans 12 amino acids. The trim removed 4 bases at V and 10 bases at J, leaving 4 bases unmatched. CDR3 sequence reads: CASSLYRGRAFF. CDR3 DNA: TGTGCCAGCAGTTTGTACAGGGGGCGAGCTTTCTTT.

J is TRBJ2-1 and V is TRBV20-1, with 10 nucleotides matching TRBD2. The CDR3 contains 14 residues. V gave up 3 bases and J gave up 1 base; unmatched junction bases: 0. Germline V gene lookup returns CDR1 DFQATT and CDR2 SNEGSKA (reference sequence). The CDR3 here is CSARTSGSYNEQFF. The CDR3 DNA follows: TGCAGTGCTAGGACTAGCGGGTCCTACAATGAGCAGTTCTTC.

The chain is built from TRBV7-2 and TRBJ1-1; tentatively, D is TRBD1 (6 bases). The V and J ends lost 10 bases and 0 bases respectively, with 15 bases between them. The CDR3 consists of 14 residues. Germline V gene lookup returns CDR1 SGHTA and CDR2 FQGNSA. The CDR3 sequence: CATKGGRLNTEAFF. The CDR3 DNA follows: TGTGCCACCAAAGGGGGACGTCTGAACACTGAAGCTTTCTTT. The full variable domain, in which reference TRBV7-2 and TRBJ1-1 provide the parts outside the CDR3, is GAGVSQSPSNKVTEKGKDVELRCDPISGHTALYWYRQSLGQGLEFLIYFQGNSAPDKSGLPSDRFSAERTGGSVSTLTIQRTQQEDSAVYLCATKGGRLNTEAFFGQGTRLTVV.

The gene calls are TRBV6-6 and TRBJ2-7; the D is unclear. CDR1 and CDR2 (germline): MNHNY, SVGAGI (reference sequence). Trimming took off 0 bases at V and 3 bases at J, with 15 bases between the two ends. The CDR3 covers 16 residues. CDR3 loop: CASSYSGKIPNYEQYF. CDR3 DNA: TGTGCCAGCAGTTACTCGGGCAAGATACCCAACTACGAGCAGTACTTC.

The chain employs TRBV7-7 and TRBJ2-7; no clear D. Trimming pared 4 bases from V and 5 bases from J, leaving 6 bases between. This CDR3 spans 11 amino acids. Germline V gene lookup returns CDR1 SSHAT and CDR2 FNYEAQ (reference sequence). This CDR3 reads CASSSMDEQYF. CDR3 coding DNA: TGTGCCAGCAGCTCGATGGACGAGCAGTACTTC.

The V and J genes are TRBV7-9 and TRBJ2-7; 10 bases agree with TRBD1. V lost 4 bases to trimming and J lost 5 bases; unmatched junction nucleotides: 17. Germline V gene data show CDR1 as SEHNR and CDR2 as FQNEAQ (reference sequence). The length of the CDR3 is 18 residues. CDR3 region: CASSSSFDRGLLRHEQYF. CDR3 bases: TGTGCCAGCAGCTCCAGCTTTGACAGGGGGCTACTACGTCACGAGCAGTACTTC.

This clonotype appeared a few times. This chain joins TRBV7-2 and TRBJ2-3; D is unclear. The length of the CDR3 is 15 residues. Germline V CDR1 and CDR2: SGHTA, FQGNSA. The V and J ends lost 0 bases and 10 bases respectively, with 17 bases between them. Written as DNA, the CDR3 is TGTGCCAGCAGCTTAGCTGCTAGGGAAACGGGTGCGCAGTATTTT. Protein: CASSLAARETGAQYF. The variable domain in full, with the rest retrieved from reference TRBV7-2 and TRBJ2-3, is GAGVSQSPSNKVTEKGKDVELRCDPISGHTALYWYRQSLGQGLEFLIYFQGNSAPDKSGLPSDRFSAERTGGSVSTLTIQRTQQEDSAVYLCASSLAARETGAQYFGPGTRLTVL.

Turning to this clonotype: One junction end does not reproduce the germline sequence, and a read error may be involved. CDR3 nucleotide sequence: TGTGCTAGTGGTTTGGCCGACCCCCGGGACTTC. This sequence encodes CASGLADPRDF. The chain uses TRBV12-5 and TRBJ2-7; the D is unclear. In germline, CDR1 is LGHNT, CDR2 FRNRAP. The CDR3 totals 11 residues.

The CDR3 region is CASSASRGIQETQYF. The CDR3 bases are TGTGCCAGCAGCGCCTCTAGGGGGATCCAAGAGACCCAGTACTTC. The chain recombines TRBV11-2 with TRBJ2-5; D is possibly TRBD1 (6 bases). CDR1 is SGHAT, CDR2 FQNNGV, per germline. The ends were cut back, 5 bases at V and 1 base at J, with 14 bases in the middle. This CDR3 comprises 15 residues.

The CDR3 region is CASSAREGYNTGELFF. CDR3 nucleotides: TGCGCCAGCAGTGCGCGGGAGGGCTACAACACCGGGGAGCTGTTTTTT. J is TRBJ2-2 and V is TRBV10-1; 9 bases are a match to TRBD2. The CDR3 is 16 amino acids. After removal of 4 bases from V and 2 bases from J, the junction contained 5 bases not matched to a gene. From germline, CDR1 is WNHNN and CDR2 SYGVQD (reference sequence).

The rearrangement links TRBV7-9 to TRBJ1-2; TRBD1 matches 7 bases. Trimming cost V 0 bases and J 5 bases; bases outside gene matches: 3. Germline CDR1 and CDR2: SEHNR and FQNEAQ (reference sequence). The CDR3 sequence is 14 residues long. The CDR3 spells CASSLAGRGYGYTF. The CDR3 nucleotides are TGTGCCAGCAGCTTAGCGGGCAGGGGGTATGGCTACACCTTC.